This T cell receptor beta chain was identified in a study of cytomegalovirus exposure and HLA in healthy donors. General study points: Accounts indicate the classifier identified cytomegalovirus status with strong specificity and sensitivity. Using a false discovery rate of 0.05, a later analysis showed that 15,000 to 20,000 TCR beta sequences were associated with HLA alleles.

Germline-derived CDR1 and CDR2 are MNHEY and SMNVEV (reference sequence). V gave up 5 bases and J gave up 4 bases, with 10 bases separating them. The CDR3 has 13 amino acids. Each donor's status was that of a healthy bone marrow donor. As for this clone: What it binds is not known.

The PCR had 60 Vbeta and 13 Jbeta primers. Only in-frame clones appear in the TCRdb table, and some are missing; sequencing was by immunoSEQ multiplex PCR. The table shows approximately 110,000 clones, with around four fifths occurring only once. This receptor was taken from a woman aged 40 to 55 in good health and CMV-seropositive. This sequence joins TRBV27 and TRBJ2-3; TRBD2 is a possible D gene (5 bases). Source material: PBMCs. DNA for the CDR3: TGTGCCAGCAGTCGAGGGTTGGCAGATACGCAGTATTTT. It yields the protein CASSRGLADTQYF.